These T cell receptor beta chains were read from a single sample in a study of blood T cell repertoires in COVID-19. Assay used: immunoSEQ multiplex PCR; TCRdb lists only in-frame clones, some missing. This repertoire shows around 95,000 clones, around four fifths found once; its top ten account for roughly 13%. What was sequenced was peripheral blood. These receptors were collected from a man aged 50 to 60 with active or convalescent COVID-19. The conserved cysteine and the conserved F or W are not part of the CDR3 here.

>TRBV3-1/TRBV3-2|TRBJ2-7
ASSHGTGGFYEQY
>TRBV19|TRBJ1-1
ASSSLGQGNTEAF
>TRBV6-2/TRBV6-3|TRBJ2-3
ASSYRQADFGFGDTQY
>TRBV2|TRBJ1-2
ASIPSEGLQGRGYGYT
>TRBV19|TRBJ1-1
ASSLLIRSNTEAF
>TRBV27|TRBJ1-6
ASSLSGHAGSPLH
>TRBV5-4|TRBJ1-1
ASSLLASTEAF
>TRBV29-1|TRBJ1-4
SVEEFTGTGTLF
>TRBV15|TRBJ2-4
ATSRVSGTRGRPPDIQY
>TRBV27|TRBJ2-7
ASSLMTSGNVYEQY
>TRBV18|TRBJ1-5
ASSPSSRLSNQPQH
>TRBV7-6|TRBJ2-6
ASSPAGQGSLPGGANVLT
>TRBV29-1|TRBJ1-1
SVDRDTEAF
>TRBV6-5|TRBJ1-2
ASRARGANYGYT
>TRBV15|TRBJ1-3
ATSTGGSGNTIY
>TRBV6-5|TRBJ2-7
ASSRTSHEQY
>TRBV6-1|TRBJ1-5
ASSERSGQGPQH
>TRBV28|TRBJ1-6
ASSYGNRGYNSPLH
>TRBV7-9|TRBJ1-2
ASSLLTGDGYT
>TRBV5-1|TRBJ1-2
ASSFLGVDGYT
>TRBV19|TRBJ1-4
ASSIQGASEKLF
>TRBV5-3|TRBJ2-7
ARSLSETSEYEQY
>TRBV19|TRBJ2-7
ASSPRTGKYEQY
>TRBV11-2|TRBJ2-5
ASGLTSGRQETQY
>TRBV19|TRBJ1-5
ASSDRGGRSNQPQH
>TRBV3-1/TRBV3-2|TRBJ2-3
ASSRDSSSDTQY
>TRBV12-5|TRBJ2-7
ASGTRDNSYEQY
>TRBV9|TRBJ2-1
ASSSGTSGSVRNEQF
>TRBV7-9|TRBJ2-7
ASSRIYRGTYEQY
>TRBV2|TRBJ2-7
ASSDLAGGEQY
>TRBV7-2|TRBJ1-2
ASGGGINYGYT
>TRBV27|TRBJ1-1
ASSLRGQGAMFQMNTEAF
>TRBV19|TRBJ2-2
ASSYRVQRLAGPGELF
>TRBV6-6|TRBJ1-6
ASSYSRTPYNSPLH
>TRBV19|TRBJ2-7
ASSLGGIYEQY